The 27 T cell receptor beta chains below come from one sample, sequenced in a study of OX40 agonist ivuxolimab in advanced cancers. Using immunoSEQ multiplex PCR, the repertoire was profiled, and TCRdb retains in-frame clones only, with some absent. In the table there are over 65,000 clones, approximately 80% of which are singletons. Sequencing was performed on CD4+ or CD8+ T cells sorted from blood, taken in a trial of the OX40 agonist ivuxolimab. These receptors all come from an adult with an advanced solid tumor such as melanoma, head and neck, liver or kidney cancer.

This clone was counted between two and nine times. The rearrangement joins TRBV6-6 to TRBJ1-2; no clear D gene. CDR3 length: 13 residues. CDR1 and CDR2 from the germline V gene are MNHNY and SVGAGI (reference sequence). V was pared by 6 bases and J by 0 bases, with 8 bases between. CDR3 residues: CASSLDANYGYTF. CDR3 nucleotides: TGTGCCAGCAGCCTCGATGCTAACTATGGCTACACCTTC.

The chain employs TRBV13 and TRBJ2-1; 8 bases map to TRBD2. This CDR3 spans 15 amino acids. The germline V gene encodes CDR1 PRHDT and CDR2 FYEKMQ (reference sequence). The V and J ends lost 3 bases and 3 bases, in that order; junction bases with no gene match: 4. As DNA, the CDR3 is TGTGCCAGCAGCTTGCCGGGACTAGGCTACAATGAGCAGTTCTTC. Protein sequence: CASSLPGLGYNEQFF.

The rearrangement links TRBV5-6 to TRBJ2-7; D perhaps matches TRBD2 (7 bases). The CDR3 covers 14 residues. Looked up from germline, CDR1 is SGHDT and CDR2 is YYEEEE. With 0 bases removed from V and 5 bases from J, the gap between germline ends came to 12 bases. Here the CDR3 DNA reads TGTGCCAGCAGCTTGGCTGGGGGGGCCCACGAGCAGTACGTC. It specifies CASSLAGGAHEQYV.

The chain uses TRBV6-5 and TRBJ2-1, with no clear D. Looked up from germline, CDR1 is MNHEY and CDR2 is SVGAGI. Between the trimmed V and J ends, which lost 6 bases and 8 bases, there was a span of 8 bases. CDR3 length: 11 residues. The CDR3: CASSYGDEQFF. The DNA for the CDR3 is TGTGCCAGCAGCTATGGAGATGAGCAGTTCTTC.

This chain uses TRBV10-2 with TRBJ2-3; unclear D gene. The V end was cut by 6 bases, the J end by 6 bases, with 7 bases between. The CDR3 consists of 11 residues. Germline V gives CDR1 WSHSY, CDR2 SAAADI. CDR3 residues: CASSARDTQYF. Written as DNA, the CDR3 is TGCGCCAGCAGCGCCCGGGATACGCAGTATTTT.

This clone was picked up a small number of times. The chain recombines TRBV30 with TRBJ1-5; D gene ambiguous. The CDR3 length is 14 residues. Germline CDR1 GTSNPN, CDR2 SVGIG (reference sequence). The V end lost 2 bases, the J end lost 5 bases, and 13 bases lay between the germline ends. In nucleotides, the CDR3 is TGTGCCTGGAGTCCCTCCCACCGGTATCAGCCCCAGCATTTT. Translation: CAWSPSHRYQPQHF.

The genes are TRBV7-2 and TRBJ1-4, with D possibly TRBD1 on 5 matching bases. V lost 2 bases and J 3 bases, leaving 10 bases between the germline ends. There are 15 residues in the CDR3. Germline V gene data show CDR1 as SGHTA and CDR2 as FQGNSA. The CDR3 sequence: CASSLRGVANEKLFF. The DNA for the CDR3 is TGTGCCAGCAGCTTACGGGGGGTGGCTAATGAAAAACTGTTTTTT.

CDR3: CASRVNEKLFF. CDR3 nucleotide sequence: TGCGCCAGCAGGGTTAATGAAAAACTGTTTTTT. This chain links TRBV5-1 with TRBJ1-4; D call uncertain. CDR1 and CDR2 (germline): SGHRS, YFSETQ. The CDR3 loop spans 11 amino acids. V was trimmed by 5 bases and J by 4 bases, leaving 3 bases between them.

As regards this clone: The junction departs from germline at one end; a sequencing error may be responsible. The genes are TRBV7-3 and TRBJ2-1; the D gene is possibly TRBD2 (6 bases). This CDR3 comprises 15 residues. Germline V CDR1 and CDR2: SGHTA, FQGTGA. The CDR3 region is CASSLGGSSHNEQFF. In DNA, the CDR3 is TGTGCCAGCAGCTTAGGGGGGAGCTCCCACAATGAGCAGTTCTTC.

This chain uses TRBV2 with TRBJ2-4; 8 nucleotides match TRBD1. Germline CDR1 is SNHLY and CDR2 is FYNNEI. The CDR3 sequence is 18 residues long. V shed 2 bases, J shed 3 bases, and the junction held 12 bases outside the gene matches. The CDR3 bases are TGTGCCAGCAGTGAATTGGGCAGGACAGGGACTTTCAAAAACATTCAGTACTTC. Protein sequence: CASSELGRTGTFKNIQYF.

The chain uses TRBV15 and TRBJ2-3; 8 nucleotides match TRBD2. Germline trimming cut 0 bases from V and 9 bases from J; bases unmatched to any gene: 8. The CDR3 runs 15 residues. Germline CDR1 and CDR2: LNHNV and YYDKDF (reference sequence). CDR3 amino acids: CATSRDWSGGGTQYF. CDR3 DNA: TGTGCCACCAGCAGAGATTGGTCCGGGGGGGGCACGCAGTATTTT.

The CDR3 is CASSVVEGAVPNEQFF. The CDR3 DNA sequence: TGTGCCAGCAGCGTAGTGGAGGGAGCGGTCCCCAATGAGCAGTTCTTC. This chain links TRBV9 with TRBJ2-1, with D tentatively TRBD2 (6 bases). The length of the CDR3 is 16 residues. V gave up 0 bases and J gave up 6 bases, with 16 bases separating them. Germline V gene sequence: CDR1 SGDLS, CDR2 YYNGEE.

In this sample, this clone turned up once. V usage is TRBV27 and J usage is TRBJ2-5, with D perhaps matching TRBD1 (5 bases). Trimming took off 6 bases at V and 5 bases at J, with 10 bases between the two ends. This CDR3 contains 12 residues. Germline V lookup: CDR1 MNHEY, CDR2 SMNVEV (reference sequence). The CDR3 DNA is TGTGCCAGCAGGGGGCCCGGGGAGACCCAGTACTTC. Translating it yields CASRGPGETQYF.

CDR3 amino acids: CASSISRIVEYNEQFF. In DNA, the CDR3 is TGTGCCAGTAGTATATCCCGGATAGTAGAGTACAATGAGCAGTTCTTC. V is TRBV19 and J is TRBJ2-1, with no clear D. The length of the CDR3 is 16 residues. V gave up 2 bases and J gave up 4 bases, with 15 bases separating them. The germline V gene has CDR1 LNHDA and CDR2 SQIVND (reference sequence).

The sample holds many counts of this clone. CDR3 DNA: TGTGCCAGCAGCCTCGCCCAGGGGTTCTATAATTCACCCCTCCACTTT. This translates into CASSLAQGFYNSPLHF. The chain carries TRBV7-9 and TRBJ1-6, with D possibly TRBD1 on 6 matching bases. V gave up 5 bases and J gave up 3 bases, with 14 bases separating them. Looked up from germline, CDR1 is SEHNR and CDR2 is FQNEAQ (reference sequence). The CDR3 is made up of 16 amino acids.

The V gene is TRBV13, the J gene TRBJ1-1; D gene ambiguous. This CDR3 has 15 residues. Germline lookup yields CDR1 PRHDT and CDR2 FYEKMQ (reference sequence). V was pared by 0 bases and J by 0 bases, with 8 bases between. The CDR3 DNA is TGTGCCAGCAGCTTAGGGGAAGGGATGAACACTGAAGCTTTCTTT. The encoded protein is CASSLGEGMNTEAFF.

The chain carries TRBV28 and TRBJ1-1; 7 nucleotides line up with TRBD1. J was trimmed by 4 bases and V by 2 bases; bases with no gene match: 4. The CDR3 length is 14 residues. Germline V CDR1 and CDR2: MDHEN, SYDVKM. The CDR3, as DNA: TGTGCCAGCAGTTTAACAGGGGAGGCCACTGAAGCTTTCTTT. This encodes CASSLTGEATEAFF.

The rearrangement uses TRBV28 and TRBJ2-1; 7 positions match TRBD2. After removal of 5 bases from V and 6 bases from J, the junction contained 13 bases not matched to a gene. This CDR3 contains 16 residues. The germline CDR1 and CDR2 sequences are MDHEN and SYDVKM. The DNA for the CDR3 is TGTGCCAGCAGTAAATCAACTGGGCGCGGGGGCAATGAGCAGTTCTTC. It codes for CASSKSTGRGGNEQFF.

The V gene is TRBV29-1, the J gene TRBJ2-1, with unresolved D. CDR3 length equals 14 residues. Germline V gene lookup returns CDR1 SQVTM and CDR2 ANQGSEA. The V gene lost 1 base and the J gene lost 0 bases, with 7 bases spanning the gap. The CDR3: CSVEGSSSYNEQFF. CDR3 bases: TGCAGCGTTGAAGGGTCTAGCTCCTACAATGAGCAGTTCTTC.

The chain uses TRBV7-3 and TRBJ1-5; no clear D. The ends were cut back, 5 bases at V and 2 bases at J, with 7 bases in the middle. This CDR3 contains 13 residues. Per the germline V gene, CDR1 is SGHTA and CDR2 is FQGTGA. The CDR3 nucleotides are TGTGCCAGCAGCCGCGTCGGCAATCAGCCCCAGCATTTT. This sequence encodes CASSRVGNQPQHF. The full variable domain, rest sourced from reference TRBV7-3 and TRBJ1-5, is GAGVSQTPSNKVTEKGKYVELRCDPISGHTALYWYRQSLGQGPEFLIYFQGTGAADDSGLPNDRFFAVRPEGSVSTLKIQRTERGDSAVYLCASSRVGNQPQHFGDGTRLSIL.

The rearrangement joins TRBV27 to TRBJ2-2; D remains unclear. With 6 bases removed from V and 3 bases from J, the gap between germline ends came to 14 bases. CDR3 length equals 15 residues. Per germline, CDR1 MNHEY and CDR2 SMNVEV (reference sequence). The CDR3 DNA reads as TGTGCCAGCAGCCGAGTTACAGTTCACACCGGGGAGCTGTTTTTT. Protein sequence: CASSRVTVHTGELFF.

The chain couples TRBV28 to TRBJ2-7; 9 bases map to TRBD1. J lost 3 bases, V lost 4 bases, and 10 bases had no gene match. In germline, CDR1 is MDHEN, CDR2 SYDVKM. The CDR3 extends over 16 amino acids. The CDR3 loop reads CASSSRPGQGFYEQYF. CDR3 nucleotide sequence: TGTGCCAGCAGTTCCCGACCGGGACAGGGTTTCTACGAGCAGTACTTC.

The chain uses TRBV5-1 and TRBJ1-2; D not resolved. V lost 1 base and J lost 8, with 15 bases in between. The CDR3 is 14 residues long. Germline CDR1 SGHRS, CDR2 YFSETQ. CDR3 sequence reads: CASSLQPTELGYTF. The CDR3 region has the DNA TGCGCCAGCAGCTTGCAACCGACGGAGCTCGGCTACACCTTC.

The V and J genes are TRBV6-5 and TRBJ2-7; 7 positions match TRBD1. From germline, CDR1 is MNHEY and CDR2 SVGAGI. The CDR3 is 14 residues long. The J segment lost 0 bases and the V segment lost 8 bases, leaving 7 bases of the junction unmatched. The CDR3 region is CASGEGATSYEQYV. CDR3 DNA sequence: TGTGCCAGCGGTGAGGGGGCGACCTCCTACGAGCAGTACGTC.

The chain has TRBV7-9 and TRBJ2-1; TRBD2 matches 12 bases. CDR1 is SEHNR, CDR2 FQNEAQ, per germline (reference sequence). V trimming: 2 bases; J trimming: 2 bases; junction bases outside the gene matches: 4. The CDR3 extends over 17 amino acids. The CDR3 sequence is CASSLRLAGVAYNEQFF. In DNA, the CDR3 is TGTGCCAGCAGCTTACGACTAGCGGGAGTTGCCTACAATGAGCAGTTCTTC. Complete variable domain (other parts from reference TRBV7-9 and TRBJ2-1): DTGVSQNPRHKITKRGQNVTFRCDPISEHNRLYWYRQTLGQGPEFLTYFQNEAQLEKSRLLSDRFSAERPKGSFSTLEIQRTEQGDSAMYLCASSLRLAGVAYNEQFFGPGTRLTVL.

This chain links TRBV4-1 with TRBJ2-3; no firm D call. V dropped 4 bases and J dropped 1 base, with 12 bases sitting between them. This CDR3 has 15 residues. CDR1 MGHRA and CDR2 YSYEKL come from the germline V gene. The CDR3 DNA reads TGCGCCAGCAGCCCACAAACACGGGGCACAGATACGCAGTATTTT. Its translation is CASSPQTRGTDTQYF.

This chain uses TRBV7-3 with TRBJ1-5, with TRBD1 as a possible D gene (5 bases). The ends were cut back, 5 bases at V and 2 bases at J, with 10 bases in the middle. CDR3 length: 14 amino acids. Germline values: CDR1 SGHTA, CDR2 FQGTGA. CDR3 coding DNA: TGTGCCAGCAGCCAAACGGGGGGCAATCAGCCCCAGCATTTT. Protein product: CASSQTGGNQPQHF.